This passage covers 11 T cell receptor beta chains from one sample sequenced in a study of CD8+CD57+ T cells in acquired aplastic anemia. CD8+CD57+ cell expansion had been shown by flow cytometry in patients chosen for sequencing. It was genomic DNA that served as the template for profiling TCR beta VDJ and CDR3. TCRdb reprocessed the reads via MiXCR and lists one record per CDR3 protein. The data show just over 40,000 distinct CDR3 sequences, approximately 63% seen once. What was sequenced was sorted CD4+, CD8+, or CD8+CD57+ T cells (not recorded which) from PBMCs. These receptors all stem from a human donor with aplastic anemia.

The rearrangement joins TRBV9 to TRBJ2-1; 7 bases map to TRBD2. The V gene's germline CDR1 is SGDLS and CDR2 YYNGEE. The CDR3 extends over 13 amino acids. Losses at the gene ends were 2 bases for V and 10 bases for J; bases not matched to a gene: 6. CDR3 coding DNA: TGTGCCAGCAGCGTTACTAGCGCCATGGAGCAGTTCTTC. As protein: CASSVTSAMEQFF.

This clonotype was found many times. CDR3 residues: CASSRIGGTEAFF. Here the CDR3 DNA reads TGTGCCAGCAGCCGCATAGGGGGCACTGAAGCTTTCTTT. This sequence joins TRBV7-8 and TRBJ1-1; tentative D call: TRBD1 (6 bases). Germline values: CDR1 SGHVS, CDR2 FQNEAQ. V was pared by 5 bases and J by 4 bases, with 11 bases between. This CDR3 contains 13 residues.

The V call is TRBV29-1, the J call TRBJ1-1; D gene ambiguous. Germline V gives CDR1 SQVTM, CDR2 ANQGSEA. The length of the CDR3 is 11 residues. The V end lost 4 bases, the J end lost 7 bases, and 10 bases lay between the germline ends. In DNA form, the CDR3 reads TGCAGCGTTGTCCGACGGTATGAAGCTTTCTTT. It is translated as CSVVRRYEAFF.

The genes are TRBV2 and TRBJ2-1; D possibly corresponds to TRBD1 (6 bases). The assigned J gene may be wrong: the sequence end matches TRBJ2-7 better. Germline CDR1 and CDR2: SNHLY and FYNNEI. This CDR3 contains 15 residues. CDR3 in DNA: TGTGCCAGCAGCCAAGATCCGAGGGGGAGCAATGAGCAGTACTTC. Its translation: CASSQDPRGSNEQYF.

The V gene is TRBV15, the J gene TRBJ1-1; D gene unclear. This CDR3 comprises 15 residues. Trimming took off 0 bases at V and 7 bases at J, with 15 bases between the two ends. Germline V gene lookup returns CDR1 LNHNV and CDR2 YYDKDF (reference sequence). CDR3 coding DNA: TGTGCCACCAGCAGAGATTCGGTGGGCCTAAATGAAGCTTTCTTT. It encodes CATSRDSVGLNEAFF.

The genes are TRBV10-3 and TRBJ2-7, with a weak D call TRBD2 (6 bases). Germline assignment: CDR1 ENHRY and CDR2 SYGVKD. The CDR3 has 13 residues. In nucleotides, the CDR3 is TGTGCTAGCCGGGGGAAGGGCGGCTACGAGCAGTACTTC. This gives the protein CASRGKGGYEQYF.

The chain links TRBV19 to TRBJ2-7; D gene ambiguous. V was clipped by 3 bases and J by 7 bases, with 13 bases between them. The germline CDR1 and CDR2 sequences are LNHDA and SQIVND (reference sequence). The CDR3 runs to 13 residues. The CDR3 DNA is TGTGCCAGTAGTATTCTGGTGAGGAGTGAGCAGTACTTC. As protein: CASSILVRSEQYF.

The chain joins TRBV3-1 to TRBJ1-2, with D hard to call. CDR1 and CDR2 (germline): LGHDT, YNNKEL (reference sequence). CDR3 size: 18 residues. The V and J ends lost 0 bases and 0 bases respectively, with 17 bases between them. The DNA for the CDR3 is TGTGCCAGCAGCCAAGACCGTCACAGCCGTAAGGCTAACTATGGCTACACCTTC. This codes for CASSQDRHSRKANYGYTF. Using reference TRBV3-1 and TRBJ1-2 for the parts outside the CDR3, the full variable domain is DTAVSQTPKYLVTQMGNDKSIKCEQNLGHDTMYWYKQDSKKFLKIMFSYNNKELIINETVPNRFSPKSPDKAHLNLHINSLELGDSAVYFCASSQDRHSRKANYGYTFGSGTRLTVV.

The chain has TRBV10-3 and TRBJ2-5; 8 bases agree with TRBD1. The CDR3 has 13 amino acids. Germline CDR1 is ENHRY and CDR2 is SYGVKD. Trimming at V came to 6 bases and at J to 5 bases, leaving 5 bases not matched to a gene. The DNA for the CDR3 is TGTGCCATCAGCCGGGACAGGATGGAGACCCAGTACTTC. Translated, it gives CAISRDRMETQYF.

The rearrangement joins TRBV20-1 to TRBJ1-1, with a weak D call TRBD1 (5 bases). V was cut by 2 bases and J by 0 bases, with 13 bases left in between. The CDR3 sequence is 15 residues long. In germline, CDR1 is DFQATT, CDR2 SNEGSKA (reference sequence). CDR3 DNA: TGCAGTGCTAGACCCGGGACTCCAGTGAACACTGAAGCTTTCTTT. As protein: CSARPGTPVNTEAFF.

This chain joins TRBV5-1 and TRBJ1-6; unclear D gene. V gave up 3 bases and J gave up 0 bases, with 13 bases separating them. Germline V gives CDR1 SGHRS, CDR2 YFSETQ. There are 17 residues in the CDR3. CDR3 loop: CASSSDGRSSYNSPLHF. In DNA form, the CDR3 reads TGCGCCAGCAGCTCAGACGGCAGGAGCTCCTATAATTCACCCCTCCACTTT.